Listed below are T cell receptor beta chains from one sample, sequenced in a study of identifying expanded T cells in peripheral blood. Some clones are missing from TCRdb's copy, which holds only in-frame ones; the method was immunoSEQ multiplex PCR. The table includes around 90,000 clones, approximately 90% detected once. Sequencing was performed on blood. These receptors originate from a person aged 18 to 70 in good health. Both conserved end residues are part of each CDR3. The D gene is left open where the match is weak. Expanded clones are given a class, and other clones once, few, many or no size at all.

abundance: NA
v_gene: TRBV27
j_gene: TRBJ1-2
d_gene: NA
CDR3nt: TGTGCCAGCAGTTCGGGGGCGGGGGGTGGCTACACCTTC
CDR3aa: CASSSGAGGGYTF

abundance: NA
v_gene: TRBV7-6
j_gene: TRBJ2-1
d_gene: TRBD1
CDR3nt: TGTGCCAGCAGCTTAATGCAGGGGGCTCGGAATGAGCAGTTCTTC
CDR3aa: CASSLMQGARNEQFF

abundance: NA
v_gene: TRBV27
j_gene: TRBJ1-1
d_gene: NA
CDR3nt: TGTGCCAGCAGTACAGGGCTCGTGGACACTGAAGCTTTCTTT
CDR3aa: CASSTGLVDTEAFF

abundance: NA
v_gene: TRBV5-1
j_gene: TRBJ2-7
d_gene: TRBD1
CDR3nt: TGCGCCAGCAGCTTGGGAGACAGGGACTCCTACGAGCAGTACTTC
CDR3aa: CASSLGDRDSYEQYF

abundance: NA
v_gene: TRBV7-2
j_gene: TRBJ2-7
d_gene: NA
CDR3nt: TGTGCCAGCAGCCCCGATTTGGACGGAATCAGTGAGCAGTACTTC
CDR3aa: CASSPDLDGISEQYF

abundance: NA
v_gene: TRBV9
j_gene: TRBJ2-3
d_gene: NA
CDR3nt: TGTGCCAGCAGCGTAGAGGAGAGGGTGGCAGATACGCAGTATTTT
CDR3aa: CASSVEERVADTQYF

abundance: NA
v_gene: TRBV27
j_gene: TRBJ1-6
d_gene: NA
CDR3nt: TGTGCCACCAGAGGTCGGCCCTATAATTCACCCCTCCACTTT
CDR3aa: CATRGRPYNSPLHF

abundance: few
v_gene: TRBV15
j_gene: TRBJ2-5
d_gene: TRBD1
CDR3nt: TGTGCCACCAGCAGCGGGACAGGGAGCACCCAGTACTTC
CDR3aa: CATSSGTGSTQYF

abundance: NA
v_gene: TRBV6-5
j_gene: TRBJ2-1
d_gene: NA
CDR3nt: TGTGCCAGCGGATCCCGACCAGGGCAGTTCTTC
CDR3aa: CASGSRPGQFF

abundance: NA
v_gene: TRBV27
j_gene: TRBJ1-1
d_gene: NA
CDR3nt: TGTGCCAGCACCACTAATTTGAACACTGAAGCTTTCTTT
CDR3aa: CASTTNLNTEAFF

abundance: NA
v_gene: TRBV9
j_gene: TRBJ1-2
d_gene: TRBD1
CDR3nt: TGTGCCAGCAGCGCTGGGACAGGGAGAAGCGGCTACACCTTC
CDR3aa: CASSAGTGRSGYTF

abundance: NA
v_gene: TRBV6-4
j_gene: TRBJ2-3
d_gene: NA
CDR3nt: TGTGCCAGCAGTGACTCTGATTTAGGTACGCAGTATTTT
CDR3aa: CASSDSDLGTQYF

abundance: NA
v_gene: TRBV7-9
j_gene: TRBJ1-1
d_gene: NA
CDR3nt: TGTGCCAGCAGCTTAGCCAGAGGGACTGAAGCTTTCTTT
CDR3aa: CASSLARGTEAFF

abundance: NA
v_gene: TRBV6-1
j_gene: TRBJ1-1
d_gene: NA
CDR3nt: TGTGCCAGCCTCCCCGGGTGGGTGAACACTGAAGCTTTCTTT
CDR3aa: CASLPGWVNTEAFF

abundance: NA
v_gene: TRBV28
j_gene: TRBJ1-2
d_gene: NA
CDR3nt: TGTGCCAGCACCCCGGCACCGGCCAACTATGGCTACACCTTC
CDR3aa: CASTPAPANYGYTF

abundance: NA
v_gene: TRBV30
j_gene: TRBJ2-3
d_gene: TRBD2
CDR3nt: TGTGCCTGGAGTGTACCTAGCGGAAGCACAGATACGCAGTATTTT
CDR3aa: CAWSVPSGSTDTQYF

abundance: NA
v_gene: TRBV28
j_gene: TRBJ2-1
d_gene: NA
CDR3nt: TGTGCCAGCAGTTCCGGAGGGGAAAATGAGCAGTTCTTC
CDR3aa: CASSSGGENEQFF

abundance: NA
v_gene: TRBV7-9
j_gene: TRBJ2-6
d_gene: NA
CDR3nt: TGTGCCAGCAGCCCCACGCCAGGAAGCTCTGGGGCCAACGTCCTGACTTTC
CDR3aa: CASSPTPGSSGANVLTF

abundance: NA
v_gene: TRBV6-6
j_gene: TRBJ2-7
d_gene: NA
CDR3nt: TGTGCCAGCAGCCCGGACGTTGGGTCCTACGAGCAGTACTTC
CDR3aa: CASSPDVGSYEQYF

abundance: NA
v_gene: TRBV14
j_gene: TRBJ2-7
d_gene: NA
CDR3nt: TGTGCCAGCAGACCAAGATCAAGACAGGCTATCTCCTACGAGCAGTACTTC
CDR3aa: CASRPRSRQAISYEQYF

abundance: NA
v_gene: TRBV6-6
j_gene: TRBJ1-6
d_gene: NA
CDR3nt: TGTGCCAGCAGTTACTCGAAACGGGGCGAATCACCCCTCCACTTT
CDR3aa: CASSYSKRGESPLHF

abundance: NA
v_gene: TRBV4-2
j_gene: TRBJ2-7
d_gene: NA
CDR3nt: TGTGCCAGCAGCCAAGATAGGGGGGGCGACTACGAGCAGTACTTC
CDR3aa: CASSQDRGGDYEQYF